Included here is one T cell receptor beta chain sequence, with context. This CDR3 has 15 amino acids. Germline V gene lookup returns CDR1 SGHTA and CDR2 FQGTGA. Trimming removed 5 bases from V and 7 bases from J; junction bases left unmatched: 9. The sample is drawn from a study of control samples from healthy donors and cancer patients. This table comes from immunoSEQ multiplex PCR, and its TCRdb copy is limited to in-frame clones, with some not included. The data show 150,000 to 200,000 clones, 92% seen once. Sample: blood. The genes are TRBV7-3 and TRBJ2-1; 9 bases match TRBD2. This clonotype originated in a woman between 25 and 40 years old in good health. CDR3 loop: CASSLAGSPRNEQFF. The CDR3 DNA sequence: TGTGCCAGCAGCCTAGCGGGGTCCCCTCGGAATGAGCAGTTCTTC.